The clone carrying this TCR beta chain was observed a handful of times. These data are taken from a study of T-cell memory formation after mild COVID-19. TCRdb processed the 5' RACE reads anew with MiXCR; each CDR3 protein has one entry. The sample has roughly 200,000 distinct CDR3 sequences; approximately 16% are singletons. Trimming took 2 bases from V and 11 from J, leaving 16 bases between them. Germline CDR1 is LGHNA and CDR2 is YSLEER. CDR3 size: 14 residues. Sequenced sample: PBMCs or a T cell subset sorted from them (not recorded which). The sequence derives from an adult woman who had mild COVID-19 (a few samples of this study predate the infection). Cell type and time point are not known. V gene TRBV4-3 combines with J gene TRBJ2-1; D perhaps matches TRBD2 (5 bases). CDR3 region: CASSQRILAPKQFF. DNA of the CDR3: TGCGCCAGCAGCCAAAGAATCCTAGCCCCGAAGCAGTTCTTC.